One sample yielded the 22 T cell receptor beta chains listed below, sequenced in a study of blood T cell repertoires in COVID-19. TCRdb's copy holds only in-frame clones and misses some; the assay was immunoSEQ multiplex PCR. The sample lists under 200,000 clones, around 80% occurring once. The sample comprised peripheral blood. The receptor source for this set is a woman older than 75 with active or convalescent COVID-19.

The chain carries TRBV5-8 and TRBJ2-5; 9 bases line up with TRBD1. V lost 1 base and J lost 4; bases outside the gene matches: 5. Germline values: CDR1 SGHTS, CDR2 YDEGEE. The length of the CDR3 is 15 residues. CDR3 bases: TGTGCCAGCAGCTTGTCGGGACAGGGTAGAGAGACCCAGTACTTC. It encodes CASSLSGQGRETQYF.

The rearrangement uses TRBV27 and TRBJ1-2, with a tentative D call TRBD1 (5 bases). V lost 0 bases and J lost 8, with 16 bases in between. Per germline, CDR1 MNHEY and CDR2 SMNVEV (reference sequence). The CDR3 covers 15 residues. The CDR3 sequence: CASSLSTVQGGGYTF. CDR3 bases: TGTGCCAGCAGTTTATCCACAGTTCAGGGCGGCGGCTACACCTTC.

The chain joins TRBV6-5 to TRBJ1-1; 7 nucleotides align to TRBD1. V dropped 6 bases and J dropped 4; count of bases not matched to a gene: 5. The CDR3 length is 13 residues. From germline, CDR1 is MNHEY and CDR2 SVGAGI. CDR3 in amino acids: CASSGQDSTEAFF. The CDR3 region has the DNA TGTGCCAGCAGCGGACAGGATAGCACTGAAGCTTTCTTT.

The chain has TRBV5-8 and TRBJ1-2; TRBD1 aligns across 7 bases. J gave up 3 bases and V 1 base, and 3 bases lay outside the gene matches. The CDR3 is made up of 14 amino acids. CDR1 is SGHTS, CDR2 YDEGEE, per germline. DNA for the CDR3: TGTGCCAGCAGCTTGCGAGGGGGCGACTATGGCTACACCTTC. Translation gives CASSLRGGDYGYTF. The variable domain in full, completed from reference TRBV5-8 and TRBJ1-2, reads EAGVTQSPTHLIKTRGQQATLRCSPISGHTSVYWYQQALGLGLQFLLWYDEGEERNRGNFPPRFSGRQFPNYSSELNVNALELEDSALYLCASSLRGGDYGYTFGSGTRLTVV.

The rearrangement uses TRBV7-2 and TRBJ1-3; D gene uncertain. Trimming cost V 3 bases and J 4 bases, with 10 bases left between them. Germline CDR1 reads SGHTA; CDR2 reads FQGNSA. The CDR3 runs to 14 residues. This CDR3 reads CASSFGGPGNTIYF. CDR3 sequence (DNA): TGTGCCAGCAGCTTCGGAGGGCCAGGAAACACCATATATTTT.

The chain combines TRBV6-2 or TRBV6-3 with TRBJ2-2; D might be TRBD2 (5 bases). V was shortened by 0 bases and J by 0 bases, with 11 bases between the two germline ends. The CDR3 is 17 residues long. CDR1 is MNHEY, CDR2 SVGEGT, per germline. The chain's CDR3 is CASSYSTRGPNTGELFF. CDR3 sequence (DNA): TGTGCCAGCAGTTACTCAACTAGAGGCCCGAACACCGGGGAGCTGTTTTTT.

This chain connects TRBV25-1 to TRBJ1-2, with TRBD1 as a possible D gene (5 bases). The germline V gene has CDR1 MGHDK and CDR2 SYGVNS. Trimming left V 3 bases short and J 8 bases short, with 13 bases between. The CDR3 sequence is 13 residues long. CDR3 in amino acids: CASSDYISGGYTF. CDR3 nucleotide sequence: TGTGCCAGCAGTGATTATATTTCAGGGGGCTACACCTTC.

The J gene is TRBJ1-4, the V gene TRBV7-9, with D possibly TRBD1 on 6 matching bases. Germline CDR1 reads SEHNR; CDR2 reads FQNEAQ (reference sequence). V was trimmed by 5 bases and J by 7 bases, leaving 17 bases between them. The CDR3 runs to 15 residues. The CDR3 DNA follows: TGTGCCAGCAGCGTGGCCACAGGGCTAAGTGAAAAACTGTTTTTT. This encodes CASSVATGLSEKLFF.

The chain carries TRBV27 and TRBJ1-6, with a weak D call TRBD1 (5 bases). CDR3 size: 17 residues. The germline CDR1 and CDR2 sequences are MNHEY and SMNVEV (reference sequence). V dropped 5 bases and J dropped 4 bases, with 18 bases sitting between them. The CDR3 reads CASSGHRTTLYNSPLHF. Written as DNA, the CDR3 is TGTGCCAGCAGTGGACACCGGACAACCCTTTATAATTCACCCCTCCACTTT.

As concerns this clone: A junction end diverges from the germline sequence, so it may reflect a read error. The rearrangement uses TRBV12-3 or TRBV12-4 and TRBJ1-1; 7 bases align to TRBD1. The CDR3 has 13 amino acids. The CDR3 DNA is TGTGCCAGCAGTCCGGGACAGTACTCGCGTTGGGTCTTT. It yields the protein CASSPGQYSRWVF.

V and J are TRBV9 and TRBJ2-6; 10 bases agree with TRBD1. With V trimmed by 2 bases and J by 4 bases, 6 bases remained unmatched. The germline CDR1 and CDR2 sequences are SGDLS and YYNGEE. The CDR3 spans 17 residues. CDR3 DNA: TGTGCCAGCAGCGTCGCGACAGGGGGCGCCGGGGCCAACGTCCTGACTTTC. Amino acids: CASSVATGGAGANVLTF.

In nucleotides, the CDR3 is TGTGCCAGCAGACGACCGGGACAATCGAACACCGGGGAGCTGTTTTTT. This gives the protein CASRRPGQSNTGELFF. This chain connects TRBV5-5 to TRBJ2-2, with a weak D call TRBD1 (6 bases). Germline V gene data show CDR1 as SGHKS and CDR2 as YYEKEE (reference sequence). Trimming took 5 bases from V and 0 from J, leaving 14 bases between them. This CDR3 region has 16 residues.

The chain employs TRBV5-6 and TRBJ2-1; D might be TRBD1 (5 bases). The CDR3 runs to 17 residues. Looked up from germline, CDR1 is SGHDT and CDR2 is YYEEEE. V lost 1 base and J 0 bases, leaving 14 bases between the germline ends. DNA for the CDR3: TGTGCCAGCAGCTTGCGAAACAGGTTTAGCTCCTACAATGAGCAGTTCTTC. Its protein is CASSLRNRFSSYNEQFF.

The chain employs TRBV19 and TRBJ1-5; TRBD1 aligns across 9 bases. Losses at the gene ends were 9 bases for V and 6 bases for J; bases not matched to a gene: 9. CDR3 length: 14 amino acids. Germline V gene lookup returns CDR1 LNHDA and CDR2 SQIVND (reference sequence). The CDR3: CASRTGELGQPQHF. The CDR3 region has the DNA TGTGCCAGCCGGACAGGGGAATTGGGTCAGCCCCAGCATTTT.

This rearrangement joins TRBV14 to TRBJ1-6; 7 nucleotides align to TRBD1. Per the germline V gene, CDR1 is SGHDN and CDR2 is FVKESK. This CDR3 has 18 residues. The junction had 6 bases not matched to a gene; V was cut back by 0 bases and J by 1 base. DNA of the CDR3: TGTGCCAGCAGCCAAGACAGGGGGACGAGATCCTATAATTCACCCCTCCACTTT. This codes for CASSQDRGTRSYNSPLHF.

This chain joins TRBV19 and TRBJ2-3; D remains ambiguous. From germline, CDR1 is LNHDA and CDR2 SQIVND (reference sequence). Trimming shortened V by 5 bases and J by 6 bases, and 9 bases separated the two germline ends. The CDR3 is made up of 12 amino acids. The CDR3 DNA follows: TGTGCCAGTAGTGCCCGCGTGGATACGCAGTATTTT. This sequence encodes CASSARVDTQYF.

This chain joins TRBV7-9 and TRBJ1-5; 8 bases map to TRBD1. Germline V gene data show CDR1 as SEHNR and CDR2 as FQNEAQ (reference sequence). The CDR3 length is 15 residues. The ends lost 6 bases at V and 6 bases at J; junction bases unmatched: 10. CDR3 protein: CASSVGAGGSQPQHF. In DNA, the CDR3 is TGTGCCAGCAGTGTAGGGGCAGGGGGCAGTCAGCCCCAGCATTTT.

The chain is built from TRBV3-1 (or the pseudogene TRBV3-2) and TRBJ2-1, with D maybe TRBD1 (5 bases). Germline V lookup: CDR1 LGHDT, CDR2 YNNKEL (reference sequence). The CDR3 extends over 16 amino acids. V was shortened by 3 bases and J by 0 bases, with 12 bases between the two germline ends. In DNA, the CDR3 is TGTGCCAGCAGCCACCAACAGGTAAGCTCCTACAATGAGCAGTTCTTC. Its protein is CASSHQQVSSYNEQFF.

V gene TRBV9 combines with J gene TRBJ1-2; 9 bases are a match to TRBD1. This CDR3 contains 15 residues. In germline, CDR1 is SGDLS, CDR2 YYNGEE. J was trimmed by 6 bases and V by 3 bases; bases with no gene match: 9. CDR3 in amino acids: CASSGRQGGSDGYTF. The CDR3 coding sequence is TGTGCCAGCAGCGGTCGACAGGGGGGGTCGGATGGCTACACCTTC.

The chain uses TRBV3-1 (or the pseudogene TRBV3-2) and TRBJ1-2, with 11 bases matching TRBD1. The CDR3 is 16 residues long. CDR1 is LGHDT, CDR2 YNNKEL, per germline (reference sequence). Losses at the gene ends were 1 base for V and 3 bases for J; bases not matched to a gene: 4. This CDR3 reads CASSQAGQGAYYGYTF. DNA of the CDR3: TGTGCCAGCAGCCAAGCTGGACAGGGGGCCTACTATGGCTACACCTTC.

The gene calls are TRBV7-2 and TRBJ1-4, with 7 positions matching TRBD1. The junction had 6 bases not matched to a gene; V was cut back by 3 bases and J by 2 bases. This CDR3 has 16 residues. Per germline, CDR1 SGHTA and CDR2 FQGNSA. The CDR3 DNA reads as TGTGCCAGCAGCTTGGGACAGAGTGCGACTAATGAAAAACTGTTTTTT. It translates to CASSLGQSATNEKLFF.

This chain connects TRBV4-3 to TRBJ1-2; D perhaps matches TRBD1 (5 bases). Germline V gives CDR1 LGHNA, CDR2 YSLEER. V dropped 0 bases and J dropped 4 bases, with 12 bases sitting between them. CDR3 length: 15 amino acids. The CDR3 protein is CASSQEYQGSYGYTF. In nucleotides, the CDR3 is TGCGCCAGCAGCCAAGAATATCAGGGTTCCTATGGCTACACCTTC.